This T cell receptor beta chain was sequenced in a study of T cell responses to AZD1222 COVID-19 vaccine. The table came from immunoSEQ multiplex PCR; TCRdb's copy has only in-frame clones and leaves some out. The sample records 100,000 or so clones, roughly 90% being singletons. Study-wide points: Donor demographics were predominantly white British with a female majority; clonal diversity may be underestimated.

The CDR3 contains 15 residues. Per the germline V gene, CDR1 is SGDLS and CDR2 is YYNGEE. The junction had 7 bases not matched to a gene; V was cut back by 4 bases and J by 1 base. The sample holds one count of this clone. Its antigen is as yet unknown. This TCR was sampled from an adult in good health. The sequences come from peripheral blood, collected on day 0 of AZD1222 vaccination. The chain is built from TRBV9 and TRBJ1-2; 7 positions match TRBD1. In DNA form, the CDR3 reads TGTGCCAGCAGCCTGAGACAGGGCCTTAACTATGGCTACACCTTC. Encoded protein: CASSLRQGLNYGYTF. Supplemented by reference TRBV9 and TRBJ1-2, the full variable domain reads DSGVTQTPKHLITATGQRVTLRCSPRSGDLSVYWYQQSLDQGLQFLIQYYNGEERAKGNILERFSAQQFPDLHSELNLSSLELGDSALYFCASSLRQGLNYGYTFGSGTRLTVV.